These 9 T cell receptor beta chains came from one sample sequenced in a study of shared clonotypes between healthy human individuals. TCRdb keeps only in-frame clones here, not all; method: immunoSEQ multiplex PCR. The sample shows a few million clones, more than 90% of them seen only once. Material for sequencing was naive CD4+ T cells sorted from blood. The subset denotes: CD45RA+ positively selected. The receptor set was obtained from a man between 18 and 35 years old in good health.

The V call is TRBV21-1, the J call TRBJ1-1. TRBV21-1 is tagged as a pseudogene. The CDR3 spans 16 residues. The CDR3 loop is CASSKLGSDREGEAFF. The CDR3 DNA follows: TGTGCCAGCAGCAAATTAGGGTCCGACAGGGAGGGCGAAGCTTTCTTT.

There are a few counts of this clone. The chain combines TRBV30 with TRBJ1-4; TRBD1 aligns across 7 bases. Germline V gene data show CDR1 as GTSNPN and CDR2 as SVGIG (reference sequence). Unmatched junction bases numbered 6, after V lost 2 bases and J lost 3 bases. The CDR3 covers 15 residues. The CDR3: CAWSLRQGPNEKLFF. DNA of the CDR3: TGTGCCTGGAGTCTACGACAGGGTCCTAATGAAAAACTGTTTTTT.

The chain links TRBV30 to TRBJ1-4; the D gene is possibly TRBD1 (6 bases). Germline V gene sequence: CDR1 GTSNPN, CDR2 SVGIG (reference sequence). Trimming took off 3 bases at V and 8 bases at J, with 13 bases between the two ends. The CDR3 extends over 13 amino acids. The CDR3 loop is CAWRGQEGEKLFF. In DNA form, the CDR3 reads TGTGCCTGGAGGGGACAAGAGGGGGAAAAACTGTTTTTT. The full variable domain, with the rest looked up from reference TRBV30 and TRBJ1-4, is SQTIHQWPATLVQPVGSPLSLECTVEGTSNPNLYWYRQAAGRGLQLLFYSVGIGQISSEVPQNLSASRPQDRQFILSSKKLLLSDSGFYLCAWRGQEGEKLFFGSGTQLSVL.

V is TRBV2 and J is TRBJ2-5; D not resolved. CDR3 length: 14 amino acids. V was trimmed by 2 bases and J by 2 bases, leaving 9 bases between them. The V gene's germline CDR1 is SNHLY and CDR2 FYNNEI. CDR3 loop: CASSEWQVQETQYF. The CDR3 coding sequence is TGTGCCAGCAGTGAATGGCAGGTACAAGAGACCCAGTACTTC.

This chain connects TRBV6-4 to TRBJ1-6, with 7 bases fitting TRBD1. Trimming cost V 6 bases and J 0 bases; bases outside gene matches: 5. The length of the CDR3 is 16 residues. Germline CDR1 and CDR2: MRHNA and SNTAGT. CDR3 in DNA: TGTGCCAGCAGGGCGCAGGGGGACTCCTATAATTCACCCCTCCACTTT. Amino acid sequence: CASRAQGDSYNSPLHF.

The chain combines TRBV6-6 with TRBJ2-5, with TRBD2 matching 11 bases. Per germline, CDR1 MNHNY and CDR2 SVGAGI (reference sequence). This CDR3 spans 16 amino acids. The V and J ends lost 9 bases and 1 base, in that order; junction bases with no gene match: 10. The CDR3 bases are TGTGCCAGTAACCTAGCGGGGGGCGGAGGCCAAGAGACCCAGTACTTC. It translates to CASNLAGGGGQETQYF.

This rearrangement joins TRBV19 to TRBJ2-3; 13 nucleotides align to TRBD2. The CDR3 contains 14 residues. Germline CDR1 reads LNHDA; CDR2 reads SQIVND (reference sequence). The junction had 6 bases not matched to a gene; V was cut back by 6 bases and J by 9 bases. The chain's CDR3 is CASRLAGGPKTQYF. DNA of the CDR3: TGTGCCAGTAGACTAGCGGGGGGGCCTAAGACGCAGTATTTT.

The V call is TRBV28, the J call TRBJ1-4, with TRBD1 as a possible D gene (6 bases). V lost 4 bases to trimming and J lost 1 base, with 10 bases between them. The CDR3 spans 15 residues. Germline V CDR1 and CDR2: MDHEN, SYDVKM. DNA of the CDR3: TGTGCCAGCAGTTCCCCAGGGGTAACTAATGAAAAACTGTTTTTT. Translation: CASSSPGVTNEKLFF. The full variable domain, rest sourced from reference TRBV28 and TRBJ1-4, is DVKVTQSSRYLVKRTGEKVFLECVQDMDHENMFWYRQDPGLGLRLIYFSYDVKMKEKGDIPEGYSVSREKKERFSLILESASTNQTSMYLCASSSPGVTNEKLFFGSGTQLSVL.

The rearrangement uses TRBV29-1 and TRBJ2-7, with 8 bases fitting TRBD1. Germline V gene data show CDR1 as SQVTM and CDR2 as ANQGSEA. This CDR3 has 12 residues. The ends lost 7 bases at V and 0 bases at J; junction bases unmatched: 2. In nucleotides, the CDR3 is TGCAGCGCCACAGGGGGCTCCTACGAGCAGTACTTC. Residues: CSATGGSYEQYF.